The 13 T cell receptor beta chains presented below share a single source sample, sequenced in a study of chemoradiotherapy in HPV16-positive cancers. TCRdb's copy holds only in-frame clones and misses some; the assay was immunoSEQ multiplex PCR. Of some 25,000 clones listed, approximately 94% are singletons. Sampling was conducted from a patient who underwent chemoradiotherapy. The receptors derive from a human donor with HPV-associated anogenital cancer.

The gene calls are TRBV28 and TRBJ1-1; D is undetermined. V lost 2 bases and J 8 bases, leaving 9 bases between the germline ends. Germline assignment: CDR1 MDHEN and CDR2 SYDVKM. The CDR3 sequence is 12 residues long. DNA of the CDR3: TGTGCCAGCAGTTTACTCACGGGCGAAGCTTTCTTT. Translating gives CASSLLTGEAFF.

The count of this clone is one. CDR3 region: CASSLAGSEQYF. The CDR3 bases are TGTGCCAGCAGCTTAGCCGGATCCGAGCAGTACTTC. This chain joins TRBV7-2 and TRBJ2-7, with D hard to call. Trimming shortened V by 0 bases and J by 6 bases, and 6 bases separated the two germline ends. CDR1 is SGHTA and CDR2 is FQGNSA in the germline V gene. The CDR3 is made up of 12 amino acids.

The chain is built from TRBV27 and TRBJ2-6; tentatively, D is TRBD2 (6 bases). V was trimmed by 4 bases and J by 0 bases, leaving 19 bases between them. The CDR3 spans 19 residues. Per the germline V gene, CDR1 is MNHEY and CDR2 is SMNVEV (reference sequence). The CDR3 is CASSSASDYPFSGANVLTF. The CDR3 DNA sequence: TGTGCCAGCAGTTCGGCTTCGGACTATCCTTTCTCTGGGGCCAACGTCCTGACTTTC.

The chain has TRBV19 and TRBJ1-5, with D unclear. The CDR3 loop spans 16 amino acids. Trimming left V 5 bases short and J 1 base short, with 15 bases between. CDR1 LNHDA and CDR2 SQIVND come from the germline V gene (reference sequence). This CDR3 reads CASSLGPDPSNQPQHF. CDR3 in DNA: TGTGCCAGTAGTCTGGGTCCGGATCCGAGCAATCAGCCCCAGCATTTT.

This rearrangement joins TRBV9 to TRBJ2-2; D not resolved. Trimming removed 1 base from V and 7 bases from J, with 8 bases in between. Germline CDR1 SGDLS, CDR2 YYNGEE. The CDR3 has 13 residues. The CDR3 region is CASSVWMVGELFF. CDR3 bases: TGTGCCAGCAGCGTATGGATGGTCGGGGAGCTGTTTTTT.

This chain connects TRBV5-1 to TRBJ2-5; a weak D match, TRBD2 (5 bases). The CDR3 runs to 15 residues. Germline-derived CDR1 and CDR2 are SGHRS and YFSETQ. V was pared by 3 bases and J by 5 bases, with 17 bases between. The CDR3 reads CASSSQDPGGETQYF. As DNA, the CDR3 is TGCGCCAGCAGCTCGCAGGACCCAGGCGGGGAGACCCAGTACTTC.

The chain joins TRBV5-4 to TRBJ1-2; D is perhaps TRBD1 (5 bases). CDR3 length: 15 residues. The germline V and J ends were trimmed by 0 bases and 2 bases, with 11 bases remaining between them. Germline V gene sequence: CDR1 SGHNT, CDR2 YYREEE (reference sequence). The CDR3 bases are TGTGCCAGCAGCTTGGGTCGGCGGGGGAACTATGGCTACACCTTC. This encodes CASSLGRRGNYGYTF.

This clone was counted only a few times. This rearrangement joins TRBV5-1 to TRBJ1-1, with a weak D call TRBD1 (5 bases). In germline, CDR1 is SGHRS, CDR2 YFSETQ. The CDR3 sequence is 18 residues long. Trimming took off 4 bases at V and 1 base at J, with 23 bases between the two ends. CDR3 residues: CASSAHNLGEGWNTEAFF. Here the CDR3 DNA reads TGCGCCAGCAGCGCCCATAACCTGGGGGAGGGATGGAACACTGAAGCTTTCTTT.

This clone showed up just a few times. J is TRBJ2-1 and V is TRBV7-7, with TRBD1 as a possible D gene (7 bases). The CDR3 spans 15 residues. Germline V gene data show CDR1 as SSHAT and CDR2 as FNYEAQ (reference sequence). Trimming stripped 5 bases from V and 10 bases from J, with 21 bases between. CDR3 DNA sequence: TGTGCCAGCAGCCCCTTCCAGGGGGGAAATGAGGAGCAGTTCTTC. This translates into CASSPFQGGNEEQFF.

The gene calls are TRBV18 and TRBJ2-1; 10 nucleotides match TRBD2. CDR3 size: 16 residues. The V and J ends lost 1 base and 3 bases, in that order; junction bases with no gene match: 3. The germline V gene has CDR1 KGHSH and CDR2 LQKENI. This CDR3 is CASSPQGLANYNEQFF. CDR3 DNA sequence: TGTGCCAGCTCACCACAGGGACTAGCGAACTACAATGAGCAGTTCTTC.

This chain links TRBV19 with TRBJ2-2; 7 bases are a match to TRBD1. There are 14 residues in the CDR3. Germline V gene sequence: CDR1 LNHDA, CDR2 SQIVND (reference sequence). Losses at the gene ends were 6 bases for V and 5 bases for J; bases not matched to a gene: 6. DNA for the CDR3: TGTGCCAGTAGGGGTACAGGGGCAACCGGGGAGCTGTTTTTT. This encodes CASRGTGATGELFF.

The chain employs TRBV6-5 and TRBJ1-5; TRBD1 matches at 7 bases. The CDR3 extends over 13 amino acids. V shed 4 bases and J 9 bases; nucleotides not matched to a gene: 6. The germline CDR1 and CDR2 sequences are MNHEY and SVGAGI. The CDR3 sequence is CASSSTGPGPQHF. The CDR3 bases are TGTGCCAGCAGTTCGACAGGGCCTGGGCCCCAGCATTTT.

The CDR3 region is CATQPNSWTGGPGNTIYF. The CDR3 coding sequence is TGTGCCACCCAACCCAACTCCTGGACAGGGGGCCCTGGAAACACCATATATTTT. The rearrangement joins TRBV28 to TRBJ1-3; TRBD1 aligns across 11 bases. Germline V lookup: CDR1 MDHEN, CDR2 SYDVKM. V lost 10 bases, J lost 2 bases, and 16 bases stayed unmatched. The CDR3 covers 18 residues.